The T cell receptor (beta chain) under discussion was sequenced for a study of T cell responses to AZD1222 COVID-19 vaccine. This clone has a single count. Its antigen is unidentified. Study observations and caveats: Seropositivity was recorded at baseline in only 6 or 7 AZD1222 recipients. A rise in Spike-specific TCR breadth and depth followed two AZD1222 doses. Repertoire samples came only from after the peak T cell response.

The assay was immunoSEQ multiplex PCR, and TCRdb's table has in-frame clones only and misses some. This sample has some 50,000 clones, with approximately 90% found just once. V trimming: 5 bases; J trimming: 6 bases; junction bases outside the gene matches: 7. The CDR3 consists of 13 residues. CDR1 MDHEN and CDR2 SYDVKM come from the germline V gene. This clonotype originated in an adult who received the AZD1222 COVID-19 vaccine. The V and J genes are TRBV28 and TRBJ2-7; 7 nucleotides line up with TRBD1. Here the sequenced sample was peripheral blood, taken 28 days after the second AZD1222 dose. The CDR3: CASSPGQTAEQYF. CDR3 sequence (DNA): TGTGCCAGCAGTCCGGGACAGACGGCCGAGCAGTACTTC. Full variable domain (remainder filled in from reference TRBV28 and TRBJ2-7): DVKVTQSSRYLVKRTGEKVFLECVQDMDHENMFWYRQDPGLGLRLIYFSYDVKMKEKGDIPEGYSVSREKKERFSLILESASTNQTSMYLCASSPGQTAEQYFGPGTRLTVT.